Listed below are T cell receptor beta chains from one sample, sequenced in a study of tumor and adjacent non-tumor tissue in lung cancer. MiXCR, run by TCRdb on the multiplex PCR reads, gives a single entry per CDR3 protein. The sample consists of approximately 82,000 distinct CDR3 sequences, less than 85% of them appearing once. The sample comprised distant non-tumor lung tissue. All receptors derive from a man between 65 and 79 years old with non-small cell lung cancer. Each CDR3 is given with its conserved first and last residue. A D gene is named only where the DNA matches it firmly. Only some rows state a clone size, as once, few, many or a class for expanded clones.

v_call,j_call,d_call,clone_size,cdr3_nt,cdr3_aa
TRBV11-3,TRBJ1-1,TRBD1,.,TGTGACAGCAGCTTCCGGGACAGAACCCTGAAGACTCGAGCTCTCTTT,CDSSFRDRTLKTRALF
TRBV4-1,TRBJ2-7,TRBD2,.,TGCACCAGCAGCCAGACACTAGCGGAAGGGGACGAGCAGTACTTC,CTSSQTLAEGDEQYF
TRBV5-4,TRBJ2-7,.,.,TGTACCAGCAGCTCTAACAGGAACTCCTACGAGCAATACTTC,CTSSSNRNSYEQYF
TRBV5-1,TRBJ1-1,.,.,.,CASTFFGVGAEAFF
TRBV5-1,TRBJ2-3,.,.,TGCGCCAACAGCTCCCGCACAGATACGCAGTATTTT,CANSSRTDTQYF
TRBV20-1,TRBJ2-3,TRBD1,.,TGCAGTGTTGGAAAGACAGGGGGTACAGTAGATACGAAGTATTTT,CSVGKTGGTVDTKYF
TRBV6-6,TRBJ2-7,.,.,TGTGCCAGCAGTTACTGCGGCCTTACCTACGAGCAGTACTTC,CASSYCGLTYEQYF
TRBV11-2,TRBJ1-1,.,few,TGTGCCAGCAGCTTGACTTTGGAGAGGTCCACTGAAACTTTCTTT,CASSLTLERSTETFF
TRBV29-1,TRBJ2-7,.,.,.,CSVGQGAHEHYF
TRBV4-1,TRBJ2-7,TRBD2,.,TGCGCGAGCAGCACGACACTAGCGGGAGAGGGGGACGAGCAGTACTTC,CASSTTLAGEGDEQYF
TRBV5-1,TRBJ2-1,TRBD2,few,TGCGCCAGCAGGAGGGAGGGCAGTGAGCAGTTCTTC,CASRREGSEQFF
TRBV6-5,TRBJ1-2,.,.,TGTGCCAGCAGTTACTCAATTACCGGACATGGGGACTATGGCTACGCCTTC,CASSYSITGHGDYGYAF
TRBV14,TRBJ1-6,.,.,TGTGCCAGCAGCCAATGTACTGTTCCTAATTCACCCCTCCACTTT,CASSQCTVPNSPLHF
TRBV6-6,TRBJ1-2,.,once,TGTGCCAGCACGTGGTGGGAAGTCGGCTACACCTTC,CASTWWEVGYTF
TRBV20-1,TRBJ1-1,.,.,TGCAGTGCTAGAGACAGTAACAGTGAAGTTTTCTTT,CSARDSNSEVFF
TRBV12-3/TRBV12-4,TRBJ1-3,TRBD1,.,TGTGCCAATAGTCGTCCCGGGACAGGGATCGGCTTTGGAAACACCATATATTTT,CANSRPGTGIGFGNTIYF
TRBV28,TRBJ1-2,.,.,TGTGCTAGCAGTTTATCCCAGTGCTCCTATGGCTACACCTTC,CASSLSQCSYGYTF
TRBV6-1,TRBJ1-6,.,.,TGTGCCGGCCGTGGGCAGGCGAATTCACCCCTCCACTTT,CAGRGQANSPLHF
TRBV20-1,TRBJ2-1,TRBD1,.,TGCAGTGCTGAAGTTCCGGGACAGGGCAATGAGCAGTTCTTC,CSAEVPGQGNEQFF
TRBV12-3/TRBV12-4,TRBJ1-3,.,few,TGTGCCAGCACTCGTCCCGGGGCAGGGATCGGTTCTGGAAACACCATATATTTT,CASTRPGAGIGSGNTIYF
TRBV29-1,TRBJ1-5,.,.,TGCATCGTTGGGCGACAAGCTTCAGGGGATACGCAGCATTTT,CIVGRQASGDTQHF
TRBV5-5,TRBJ2-5,.,.,TGTGCCAGCAGCTTGGTCAGTCTGGAGACCCAATATTTC,CASSLVSLETQYF
TRBV11-3,TRBJ2-2,TRBD2,.,TGTGCCAGTAGCTTAGGGGTGACTAGCCTGAGCACCGGGGAGCTGTTTTTT,CASSLGVTSLSTGELFF
TRBV12-3/TRBV12-4,TRBJ1-3,.,.,TGTGACAGCACGTCCGCGGGAAACATAATATATTTT,CDSTSAGNIIYF
TRBV12-3/TRBV12-4,TRBJ2-5,.,.,TGTGCCAGCAGCCTGACGAGGGAGACCCAGAACTTC,CASSLTRETQNF
TRBV12-3/TRBV12-4,TRBJ2-5,.,many,TGTGCCAGCAGTTTAGCCCTATTGGCGCGGGGGCTGAAGGAGACCCAGTACTTC,CASSLALLARGLKETQYF
TRBV29-1,TRBJ2-3,.,once,TGCAGCTTACTCCCATATGTGACAGGAGGGGACGCAGATATGCAGTATTTT,CSLLPYVTGGDADMQYF
TRBV11-3,TRBJ1-1,TRBD1,few,TGTTCCAGCAGCTCCCGGGACAGAACCGTGAACACTGAAGCTTTCTTT,CSSSSRDRTVNTEAFF
TRBV11-2,TRBJ2-2,TRBD1,few,TGTGCCAGCAGCTTAGTAGGCACAGGGGTAGCCGGGGAGCTGATTTTT,CASSLVGTGVAGELIF
TRBV25-1,TRBJ2-5,.,.,TGTCCCAGCAGTGACGTCAGCGCTGGGGACCAGTACTTC,CPSSDVSAGDQYF
TRBV5-6,TRBJ1-1,.,once,TGTGGCAGCAGTCTATGGGGGAATACTGAAGCTTTCTTT,CGSSLWGNTEAFF
TRBV16,TRBJ1-6,.,many,TGTGCCAGCAGCCAATTGTCCCAGGCGCCCCTCCACTTT,CASSQLSQAPLHF
TRBV20-1,TRBJ2-1,TRBD2,.,TGCAGTGCTGACATAGCGGGAGGCGCTAACAATGAGCAGTTCTTC,CSADIAGGANNEQFF
TRBV10-3,TRBJ2-7,TRBD1,.,TGTGCTTGCACAACCGGGACAGTCCCCTACGAGCAGTACTTC,CACTTGTVPYEQYF
TRBV6-2/TRBV6-3,TRBJ2-3,.,.,TGTGCCAGCAGTCAGAATGAGGTATTGGTGTCGAATACGCAGAATTTT,CASSQNEVLVSNTQNF
TRBV20-1,TRBJ1-5,.,.,TGCAGTGCCCAGGGTTGGGATCCCCAGCTTTTT,CSAQGWDPQLF
TRBV11-2,TRBJ2-7,.,few,TGTGCCAGAAGATTAGTTGGTTGGGATAGAGAGAAGTACTTC,CARRLVGWDREKYF
TRBV20-1,TRBJ2-3,.,.,TGCAGTTCTAGAGTAATGTACGAAGGACCCAGACTTAACACATATACGCAGTATTTT,CSSRVMYEGPRLNTYTQYF
TRBV11-2,TRBJ1-4,.,.,TGTGCCAGCTGCTTAGAAACAGGGCGTGATGAAAAACTGTTTTTT,CASCLETGRDEKLFF
TRBV11-1,TRBJ1-1,TRBD1,.,TGTGCCAGCAGCGCCGACAGGGACACTGAAACCTTCTTT,CASSADRDTETFF